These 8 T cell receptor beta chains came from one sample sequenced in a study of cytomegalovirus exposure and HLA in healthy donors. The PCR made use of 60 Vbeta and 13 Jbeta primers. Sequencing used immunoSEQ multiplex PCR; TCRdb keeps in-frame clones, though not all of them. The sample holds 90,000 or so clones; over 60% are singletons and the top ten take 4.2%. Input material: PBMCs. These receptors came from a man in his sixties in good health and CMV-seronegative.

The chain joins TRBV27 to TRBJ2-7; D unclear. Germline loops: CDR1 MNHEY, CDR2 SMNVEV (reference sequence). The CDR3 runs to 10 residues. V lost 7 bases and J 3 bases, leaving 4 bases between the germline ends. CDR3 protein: CASIFYEQYF. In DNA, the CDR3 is TGTGCCAGCATCTTCTACGAGCAGTACTTC.

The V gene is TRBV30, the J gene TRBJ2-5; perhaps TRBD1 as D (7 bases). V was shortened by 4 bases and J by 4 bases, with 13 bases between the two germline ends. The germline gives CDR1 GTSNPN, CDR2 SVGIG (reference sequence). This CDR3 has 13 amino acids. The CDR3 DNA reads TGTGCCTGGACCTCAGGGGGAGGAGAGACCCAGTACTTC. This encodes CAWTSGGGETQYF. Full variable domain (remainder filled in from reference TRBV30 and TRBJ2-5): SQTIHQWPATLVQPVGSPLSLECTVEGTSNPNLYWYRQAAGRGLQLLFYSVGIGQISSEVPQNLSASRPQDRQFILSSKKLLLSDSGFYLCAWTSGGGETQYFGPGTRLLVL.

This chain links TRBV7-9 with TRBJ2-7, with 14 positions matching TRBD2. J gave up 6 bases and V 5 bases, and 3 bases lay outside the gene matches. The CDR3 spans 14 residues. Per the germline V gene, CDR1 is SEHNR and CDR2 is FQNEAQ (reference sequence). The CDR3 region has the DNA TGTGCCAGCAGCCCGACTAGCGGGGGGGTCGAGCAGTACTTC. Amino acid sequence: CASSPTSGGVEQYF.

The CDR3 nucleotides read TGTGCCAGCAGTTACGGCCTCGCAACTAATGAAAAACTGTTTTTT. Amino acids: CASSYGLATNEKLFF. The V call is TRBV6-5, the J call TRBJ1-4; D gene uncertain. Germline V gene sequence: CDR1 MNHEY, CDR2 SVGAGI. The V end lost 2 bases, the J end lost 0 bases, and 7 bases lay between the germline ends. The CDR3 covers 15 residues.

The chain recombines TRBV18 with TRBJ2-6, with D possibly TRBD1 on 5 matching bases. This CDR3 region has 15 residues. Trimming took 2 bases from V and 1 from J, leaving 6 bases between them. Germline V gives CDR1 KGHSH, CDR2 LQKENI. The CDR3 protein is CASSPDSSGANVLTF. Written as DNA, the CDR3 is TGTGCCAGCTCACCAGACAGTTCTGGGGCCAACGTCCTGACTTTC.

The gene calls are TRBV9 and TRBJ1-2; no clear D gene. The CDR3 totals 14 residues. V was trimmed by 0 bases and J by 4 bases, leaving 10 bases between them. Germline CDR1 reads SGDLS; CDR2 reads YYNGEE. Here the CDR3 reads CASSVGSDLYGYTF. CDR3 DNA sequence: TGTGCCAGCAGCGTAGGGTCAGATCTCTATGGCTACACCTTC.

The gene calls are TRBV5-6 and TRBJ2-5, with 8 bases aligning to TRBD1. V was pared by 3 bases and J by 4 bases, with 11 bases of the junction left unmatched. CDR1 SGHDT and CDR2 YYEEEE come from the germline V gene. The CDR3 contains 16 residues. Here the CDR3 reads CASSSIGQGGGETQYF. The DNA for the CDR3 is TGTGCCAGCAGCTCGATCGGACAGGGAGGCGGAGAGACCCAGTACTTC.

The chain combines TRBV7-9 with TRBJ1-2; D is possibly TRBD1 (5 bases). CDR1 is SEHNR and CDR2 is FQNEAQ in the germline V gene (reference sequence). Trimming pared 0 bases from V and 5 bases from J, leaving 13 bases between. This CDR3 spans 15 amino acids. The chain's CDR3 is CASSLARDDRYGYTF. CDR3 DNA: TGTGCCAGCAGCTTAGCGCGGGACGATCGGTATGGCTACACCTTC.